The 6 T cell receptor beta chains in this list originate from one sample, sequenced in a study of tumor-infiltrating lymphocytes in primary liver carcinoma. For blood RNA, unsorted whole blood served as the source, and germline DNA was extracted too. The template, around 540 ng total RNA, yielded TCR beta cDNA made with a constant-region primer. Slightly modified ARM-PCR served as the procedure for the TCR beta libraries. These libraries came from three rounds of nested multiplex PCR. A C-beta reverse primer and TRBV1-TRBV30 forward primers served in each of the first two PCR rounds, at around 10 cycles apiece. TCRdb independently ran MiXCR on the multiplex PCR reads; one entry per CDR3 protein. The sample shows just over 300,000 distinct CDR3 sequences, 50% to 75% of them seen only once. Sequencing was done on a sample of peripheral blood. Receptors originate from a young woman with primary liver carcinoma and hepatitis B virus infection.

This clonotype was observed many times. This chain joins TRBV11-3 and TRBJ2-7, with 7 positions matching TRBD1. The CDR3 runs 12 residues. Trimming at V came to 5 bases and at J to 5 bases, leaving 3 bases not matched to a gene. Germline V gene sequence: CDR1 SGHNT, CDR2 YENEEA. CDR3 sequence (DNA): TGTGCCAGCAGCGTGACAGGGAACGAGCAGTACTTC. This gives the protein CASSVTGNEQYF.

This clonotype has more than one count but fewer than ten. A read error is possible here, since a much larger clone lies one base away. J is TRBJ2-7 and V is TRBV11-2, with D perhaps TRBD1 (5 bases). In germline, CDR1 is SGHAT, CDR2 FQNNGV. The CDR3 totals 11 residues. In nucleotides, the CDR3 is TGTGCCAGCGCGAGGACATACGAGCGGTACTTC. Translating gives CASARTYERYF.

On this clonotype itself: The junction and the germline gene differ at one end; a read error may be behind it. The chain carries TRBV4-1 and TRBJ2-5; the D is unclear. CDR3 length: 14 residues. Per the germline V gene, CDR1 is MGHRA and CDR2 is YSYEKL. The CDR3 reads CASNQDELQETQYF. In nucleotides, the CDR3 is TGCGCCAGCAACCAAGATGAGCTCCAAGAGACCCAGTACTTC.

The V and J genes are TRBV6-2 or TRBV6-3 and TRBJ2-3, with D perhaps given as TRBD1 or TRBD2 (5 bases each). Germline values: CDR1 MNHEY, CDR2 SVGEGT. Trimming left V 2 bases short and J 1 base short, with 13 bases between. This CDR3 has 16 residues. The CDR3 DNA sequence: TGTGCCAGCAGTTACAGGGGAGCAGGAGGCACAGATACGCAGTATTTT. It translates to CASSYRGAGGTDTQYF.

This clonotype came up once. The rearrangement uses TRBV20-1 and TRBJ2-6, with D hard to call. Trimming shortened V by 3 bases and J by 0 bases, and 9 bases separated the two germline ends. The germline CDR1 and CDR2 sequences are DFQATT and SNEGSKA (reference sequence). This CDR3 has 15 residues. This CDR3 is CSARDVDSGANVLTF. The DNA of the CDR3 is TGCAGTGCTAGGGACGTTGACTCTGGGGCCAACGTCCTGACTTTC.

Regarding this clonotype: It may be a read error: a sequence one base away is much more abundant. The V call is TRBV21-1, the J call TRBJ2-1; TRBD2, the D gene given by the table, was not confirmed from the DNA. TRBV21-1 is an annotated pseudogene. The CDR3 spans 15 residues. In nucleotides, the CDR3 is TGTGCCAGCAGCAAGTTTTTAGCGGGAGACAATGAGCAGCTCTTC. It codes for CASSKFLAGDNEQLF.